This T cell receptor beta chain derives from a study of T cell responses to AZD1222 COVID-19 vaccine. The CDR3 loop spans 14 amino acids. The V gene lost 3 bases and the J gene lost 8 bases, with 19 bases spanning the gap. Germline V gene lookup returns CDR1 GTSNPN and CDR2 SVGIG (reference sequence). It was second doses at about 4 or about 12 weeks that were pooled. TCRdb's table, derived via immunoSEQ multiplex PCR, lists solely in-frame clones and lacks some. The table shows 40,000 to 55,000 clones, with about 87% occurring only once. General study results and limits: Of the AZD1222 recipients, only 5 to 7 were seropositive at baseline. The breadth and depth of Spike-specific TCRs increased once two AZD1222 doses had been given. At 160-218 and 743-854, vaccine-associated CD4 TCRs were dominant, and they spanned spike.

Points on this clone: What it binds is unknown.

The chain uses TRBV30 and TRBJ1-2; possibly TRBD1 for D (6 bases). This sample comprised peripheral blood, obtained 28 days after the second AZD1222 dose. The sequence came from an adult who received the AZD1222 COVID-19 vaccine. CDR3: CAWRPGTRGAGYTF. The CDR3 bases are TGTGCCTGGAGGCCTGGGACAAGGGGGGCGGGCTACACCTTC. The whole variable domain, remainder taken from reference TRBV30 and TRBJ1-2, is SQTIHQWPATLVQPVGSPLSLECTVEGTSNPNLYWYRQAAGRGLQLLFYSVGIGQISSEVPQNLSASRPQDRQFILSSKKLLLSDSGFYLCAWRPGTRGAGYTFGSGTRLTVV.